This T cell receptor beta chain was identified in a study of HIV-infected patients and healthy controls. Losses at the gene ends were 5 bases for V and 5 bases for J; bases not matched to a gene: 4. The CDR3 covers 14 residues. Germline assignment: CDR1 SGDLS and CDR2 YYNGEE. MiXCR, applied by TCRdb to the 5' RACE reads, yields one record per CDR3 protein. The sample contains about 67,000 distinct CDR3 sequences, 16% of which appear only once. Source material: CD4+ T cells from blood. The source is a human donor in good health. This sequence joins TRBV9 and TRBJ1-6; the match to TRBD1 covers 7 bases. CDR3 DNA sequence: TGTGCCAGCAGGGACAGGTGGGATAATTCACCCCTCCACTTT. It encodes CASRDRWDNSPLHF. Combining the CDR3 with reference TRBV9 and TRBJ1-6 gives the whole variable domain DSGVTQTPKHLITATGQRVTLRCSPRSGDLSVYWYQQSLDQGLQFLIQYYNGEERAKGNILERFSAQQFPDLHSELNLSSLELGDSALYFCASRDRWDNSPLHFGNGTRLTVT.